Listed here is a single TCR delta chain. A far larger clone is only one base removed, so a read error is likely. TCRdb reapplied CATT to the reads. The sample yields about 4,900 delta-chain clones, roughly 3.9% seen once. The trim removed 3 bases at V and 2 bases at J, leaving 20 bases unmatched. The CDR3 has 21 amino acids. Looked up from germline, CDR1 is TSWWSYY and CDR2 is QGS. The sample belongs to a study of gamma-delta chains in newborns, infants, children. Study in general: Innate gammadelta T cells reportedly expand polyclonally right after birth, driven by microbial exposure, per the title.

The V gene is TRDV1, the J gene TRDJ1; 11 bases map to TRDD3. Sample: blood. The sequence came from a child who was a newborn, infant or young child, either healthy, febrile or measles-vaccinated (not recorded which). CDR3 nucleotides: TGTGCTCTTGGGGATCGACCCCCGGCTGGGGGATACCAAACTATAACCGATAAACTCATCTTT. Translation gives CALGDRPPAGGYQTITDKLIF.